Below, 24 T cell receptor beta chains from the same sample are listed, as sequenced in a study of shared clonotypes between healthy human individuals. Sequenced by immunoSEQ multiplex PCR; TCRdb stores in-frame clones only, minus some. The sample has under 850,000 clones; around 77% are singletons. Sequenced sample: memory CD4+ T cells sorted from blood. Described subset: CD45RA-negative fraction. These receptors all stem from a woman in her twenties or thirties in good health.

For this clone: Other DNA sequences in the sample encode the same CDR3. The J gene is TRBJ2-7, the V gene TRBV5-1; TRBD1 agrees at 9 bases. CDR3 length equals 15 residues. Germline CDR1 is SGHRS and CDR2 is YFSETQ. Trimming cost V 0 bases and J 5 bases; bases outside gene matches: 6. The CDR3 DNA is TGCGCCAGCAGCTTGGGGGACAGGGATTTCCACGAGCAGTACTTC. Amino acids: CASSLGDRDFHEQYF.

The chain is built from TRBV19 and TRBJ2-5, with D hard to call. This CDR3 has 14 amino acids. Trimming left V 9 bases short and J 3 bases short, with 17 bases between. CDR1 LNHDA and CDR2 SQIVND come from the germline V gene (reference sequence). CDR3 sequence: CASGRRENEETQYF. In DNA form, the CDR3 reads TGTGCCAGCGGGCGGAGAGAAAATGAAGAGACCCAGTACTTC.

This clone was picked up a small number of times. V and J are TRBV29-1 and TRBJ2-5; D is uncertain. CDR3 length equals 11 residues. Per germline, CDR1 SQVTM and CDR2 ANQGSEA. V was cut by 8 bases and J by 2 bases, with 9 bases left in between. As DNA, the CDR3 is TGCAGCTTCCGGTTTCAAGAGACCCAGTACTTC. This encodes CSFRFQETQYF. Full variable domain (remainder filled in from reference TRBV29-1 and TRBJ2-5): SAVISQKPSRDICQRGTSLTIQCQVDSQVTMMFWYRQQPGQSLTLIATANQGSEATYESGFVIDKFPISRPNLTFSTLTVSNMSPEDSSIYLCSFRFQETQYFGPGTRLLVL.

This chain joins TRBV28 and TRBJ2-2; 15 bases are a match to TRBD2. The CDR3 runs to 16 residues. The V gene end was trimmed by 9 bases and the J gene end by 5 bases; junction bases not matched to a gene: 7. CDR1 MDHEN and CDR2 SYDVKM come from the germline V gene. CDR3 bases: TGTGCCAGTCTAGGACTAGCGGGAGGGCGAACCGGGGAGCTGTTTTTT. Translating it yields CASLGLAGGRTGELFF.

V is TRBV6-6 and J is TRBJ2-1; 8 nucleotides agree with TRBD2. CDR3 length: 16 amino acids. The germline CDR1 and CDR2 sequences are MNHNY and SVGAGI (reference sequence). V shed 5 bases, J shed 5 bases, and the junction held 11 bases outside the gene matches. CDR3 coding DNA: TGTGCCAGCAGTCCGCTCGGTCTAGCGGGTAACAATGAGCAGTTCTTC. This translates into CASSPLGLAGNNEQFF.

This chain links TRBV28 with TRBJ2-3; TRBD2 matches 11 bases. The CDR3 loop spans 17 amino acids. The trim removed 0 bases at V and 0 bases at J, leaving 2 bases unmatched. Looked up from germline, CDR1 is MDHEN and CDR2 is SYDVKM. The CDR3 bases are TGTGCCAGCAGTTTATGGGGGACTAGCGGTAGCACAGATACGCAGTATTTT. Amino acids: CASSLWGTSGSTDTQYF.

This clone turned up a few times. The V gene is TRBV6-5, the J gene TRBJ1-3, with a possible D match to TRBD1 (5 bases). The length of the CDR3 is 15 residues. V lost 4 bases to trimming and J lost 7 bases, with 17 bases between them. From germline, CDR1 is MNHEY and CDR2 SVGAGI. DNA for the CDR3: TGTGCCAGCAGTTTGAGGGACTCATACAGGAACACCATATATTTT. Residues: CASSLRDSYRNTIYF.

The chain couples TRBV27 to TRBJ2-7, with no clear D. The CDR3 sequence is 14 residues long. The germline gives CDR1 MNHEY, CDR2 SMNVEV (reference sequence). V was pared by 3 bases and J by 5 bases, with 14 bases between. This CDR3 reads CASSFRIPSNEQYF. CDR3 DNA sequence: TGTGCCAGCAGTTTCAGGATTCCGTCTAACGAGCAGTACTTC.

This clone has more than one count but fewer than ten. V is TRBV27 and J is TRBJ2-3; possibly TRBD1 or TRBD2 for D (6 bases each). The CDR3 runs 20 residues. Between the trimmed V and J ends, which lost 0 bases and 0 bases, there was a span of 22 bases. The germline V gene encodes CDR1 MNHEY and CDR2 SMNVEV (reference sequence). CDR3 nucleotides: TGTGCCAGCAGTTTATCGGGGGCATTATATGTAGCGGCGAGCACAGATACGCAGTATTTT. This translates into CASSLSGALYVAASTDTQYF.

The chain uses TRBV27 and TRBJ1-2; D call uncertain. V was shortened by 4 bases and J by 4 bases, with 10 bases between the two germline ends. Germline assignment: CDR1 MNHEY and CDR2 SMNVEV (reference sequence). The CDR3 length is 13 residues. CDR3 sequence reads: CASSSPWGYGYTF. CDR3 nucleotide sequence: TGTGCCAGCAGTTCCCCATGGGGCTATGGCTACACCTTC.

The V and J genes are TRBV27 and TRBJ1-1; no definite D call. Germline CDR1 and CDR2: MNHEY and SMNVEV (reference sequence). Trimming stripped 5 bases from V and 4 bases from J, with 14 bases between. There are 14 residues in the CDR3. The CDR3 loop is CASSLAGVGTEAFF. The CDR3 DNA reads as TGTGCCAGCAGTCTAGCCGGGGTTGGCACTGAAGCTTTCTTT.

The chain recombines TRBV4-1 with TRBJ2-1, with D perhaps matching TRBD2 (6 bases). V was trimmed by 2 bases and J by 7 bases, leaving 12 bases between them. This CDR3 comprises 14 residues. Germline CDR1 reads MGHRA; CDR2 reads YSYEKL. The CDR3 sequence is CASSQPSVGNEQFF. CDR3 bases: TGCGCCAGCAGCCAACCTAGCGTGGGAAATGAGCAGTTCTTC.

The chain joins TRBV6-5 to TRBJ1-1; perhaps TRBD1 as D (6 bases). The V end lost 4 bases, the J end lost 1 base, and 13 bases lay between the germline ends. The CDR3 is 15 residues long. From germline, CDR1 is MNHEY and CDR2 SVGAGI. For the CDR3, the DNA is TGTGCCAGCAGTTCCAGGGGTAGGGGGAACACTGAAGCTTTCTTT. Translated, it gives CASSSRGRGNTEAFF.

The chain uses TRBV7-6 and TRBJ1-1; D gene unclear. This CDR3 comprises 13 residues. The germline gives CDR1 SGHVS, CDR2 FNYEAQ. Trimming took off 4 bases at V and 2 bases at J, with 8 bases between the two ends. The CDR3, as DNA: TGTGCCAGCAGCTCGCTAGTAAACACTGAAGCTTTCTTT. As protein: CASSSLVNTEAFF.

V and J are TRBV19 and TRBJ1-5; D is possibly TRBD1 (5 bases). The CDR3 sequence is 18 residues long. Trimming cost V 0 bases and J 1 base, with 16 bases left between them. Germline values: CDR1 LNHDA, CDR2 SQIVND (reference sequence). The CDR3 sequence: CASSIDVPGVQSNQPQHF. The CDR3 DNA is TGTGCCAGTAGTATAGATGTTCCGGGGGTTCAGAGCAATCAGCCCCAGCATTTT. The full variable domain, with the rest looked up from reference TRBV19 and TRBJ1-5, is DGGITQSPKYLFRKEGQNVTLSCEQNLNHDAMYWYRQDPGQGLRLIYYSQIVNDFQKGDIAEGYSVSREKKESFPLTVTSAQKNPTAFYLCASSIDVPGVQSNQPQHFGDGTRLSIL.

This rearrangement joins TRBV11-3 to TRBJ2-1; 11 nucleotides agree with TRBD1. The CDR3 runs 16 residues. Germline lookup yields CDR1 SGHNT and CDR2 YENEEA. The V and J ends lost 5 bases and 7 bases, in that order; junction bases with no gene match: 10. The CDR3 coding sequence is TGTGCCAGCAGCCGACAAGGACAGGGGGCGCGTAATGAGCAGTTCTTC. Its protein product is CASSRQGQGARNEQFF.

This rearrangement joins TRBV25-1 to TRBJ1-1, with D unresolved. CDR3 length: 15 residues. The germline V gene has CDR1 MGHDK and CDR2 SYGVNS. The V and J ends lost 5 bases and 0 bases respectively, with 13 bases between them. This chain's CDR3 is CASSSQNNLNTEAFF. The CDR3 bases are TGTGCCAGCAGTAGTCAGAACAACTTGAACACTGAAGCTTTCTTT.

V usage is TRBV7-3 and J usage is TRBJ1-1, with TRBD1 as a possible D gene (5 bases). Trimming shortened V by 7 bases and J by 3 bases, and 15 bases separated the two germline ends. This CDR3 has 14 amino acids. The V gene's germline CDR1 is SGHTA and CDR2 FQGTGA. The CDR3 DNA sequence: TGTGCCAGCACTAGCTCGGGGCTGGACACTGAAGCTTTCTTT. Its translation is CASTSSGLDTEAFF.

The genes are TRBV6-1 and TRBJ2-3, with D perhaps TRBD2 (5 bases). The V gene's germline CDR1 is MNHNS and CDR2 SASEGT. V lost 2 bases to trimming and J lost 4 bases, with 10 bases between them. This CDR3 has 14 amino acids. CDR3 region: CASSESRAADTQYF. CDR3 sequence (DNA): TGTGCCAGCAGTGAAAGTCGAGCGGCAGATACGCAGTATTTT.

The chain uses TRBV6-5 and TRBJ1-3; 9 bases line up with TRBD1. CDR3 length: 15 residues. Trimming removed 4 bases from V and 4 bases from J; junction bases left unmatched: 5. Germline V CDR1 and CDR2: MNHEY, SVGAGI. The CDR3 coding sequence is TGTGCCAGCAGTTTTCACAGGGGGCTAGGAAACACCATATATTTT. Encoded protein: CASSFHRGLGNTIYF.

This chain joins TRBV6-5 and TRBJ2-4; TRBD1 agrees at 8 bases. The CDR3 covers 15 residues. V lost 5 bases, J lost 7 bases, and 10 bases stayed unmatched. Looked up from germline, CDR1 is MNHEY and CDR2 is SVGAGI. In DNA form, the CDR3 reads TGTGCCAGCAGTAAGCAGGTGACAGGGGTGAACATTCAGTACTTC. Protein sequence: CASSKQVTGVNIQYF.

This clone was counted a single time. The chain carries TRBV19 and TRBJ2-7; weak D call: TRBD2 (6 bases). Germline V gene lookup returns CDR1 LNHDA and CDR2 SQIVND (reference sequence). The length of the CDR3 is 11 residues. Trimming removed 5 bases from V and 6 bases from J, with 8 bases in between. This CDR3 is CASSSGGEQYF. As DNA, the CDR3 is TGTGCCAGTAGTTCCGGGGGCGAGCAGTACTTC.

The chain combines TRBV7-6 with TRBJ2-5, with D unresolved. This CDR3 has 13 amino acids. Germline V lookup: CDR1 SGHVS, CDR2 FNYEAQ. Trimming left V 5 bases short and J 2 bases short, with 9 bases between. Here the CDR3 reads CASSRRRQETQYF. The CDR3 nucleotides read TGTGCCAGCAGCAGGCGCCGTCAAGAGACCCAGTACTTC. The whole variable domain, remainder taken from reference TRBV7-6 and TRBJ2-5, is GAGVSQSPRYKVTKRGQDVALRCDPISGHVSLYWYRQALGQGPEFLTYFNYEAQQDKSGLPNDRFSAERPEGSISTLTIQRTEQRDSAMYRCASSRRRQETQYFGPGTRLLVL.

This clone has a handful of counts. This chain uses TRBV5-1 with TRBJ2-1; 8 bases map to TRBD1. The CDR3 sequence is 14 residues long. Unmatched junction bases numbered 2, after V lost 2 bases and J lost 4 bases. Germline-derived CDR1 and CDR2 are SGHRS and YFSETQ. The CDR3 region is CASSFGQGYNEQFF. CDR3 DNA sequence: TGCGCCAGCAGCTTTGGACAGGGATACAATGAGCAGTTCTTC.